This entry lists 26 T cell receptor beta chains sequenced from one sample in a study of blood T cell repertoires in COVID-19. The assay was immunoSEQ multiplex PCR, and TCRdb's table has in-frame clones only and misses some. Among about 25,000 clones listed, about 89% were seen once. The sequencing sample was made of peripheral blood. The receptors here all came from an older man with acute or convalescent COVID-19.

The rearrangement uses TRBV5-6 and TRBJ1-1; no definite D call. Germline loops: CDR1 SGHDT, CDR2 YYEEEE. This CDR3 has 14 amino acids. Trimming removed 4 bases at V and 1 base at J, with 11 bases between. The CDR3 loop reads CASSRTRANTEAFF. In nucleotides, the CDR3 is TGTGCCAGCAGCCGAACGAGGGCGAACACTGAAGCTTTCTTT.

The V gene is TRBV7-6, the J gene TRBJ1-6, with 10 bases fitting TRBD1. J was trimmed by 5 bases and V by 7 bases; bases with no gene match: 5. In germline, CDR1 is SGHVS, CDR2 FNYEAQ. The CDR3 runs 15 residues. The CDR3 DNA reads TGTGCCAGCACCGGAGGACAGGGGGATAATTCACCCCTCCACTTT. This gives the protein CASTGGQGDNSPLHF.

The chain combines TRBV28 with TRBJ1-6, with D perhaps matching TRBD1 (5 bases). Deletions cut 4 bases from V and 9 bases from J, with 10 bases between. This CDR3 has 13 amino acids. Germline CDR1 and CDR2: MDHEN and SYDVKM. The CDR3 DNA follows: TGTGCCAGCAGTTGGAGGGGAGGTTCACCCCTCCACTTT. It is translated as CASSWRGGSPLHF.

The J gene is TRBJ1-4, the V gene TRBV7-2; D gene unclear. V lost 5 bases to trimming and J lost 5 bases, with 12 bases between them. This CDR3 has 14 residues. Germline V CDR1 and CDR2: SGHTA, FQGNSA. CDR3 protein: CASSSPVMNEKLFF. CDR3 in DNA: TGTGCCAGCAGCAGCCCCGTCATGAATGAAAAACTGTTTTTT.

In its sample, this clone was seen once. CDR3 nucleotides: TGTGCCAGCAGCCAAGATGTGGACTATCGATACGAGCAGTACTTC. This gives the protein CASSQDVDYRYEQYF. V usage is TRBV4-2 and J usage is TRBJ2-7, with D perhaps TRBD2 (6 bases). The ends were cut back, 0 bases at V and 4 bases at J, with 13 bases in the middle. The CDR3 extends over 15 amino acids. Germline V gene sequence: CDR1 LGHNA, CDR2 YNFKEQ.

This clone is a singleton in its sample. This sequence joins TRBV4-1 and TRBJ2-2; D is possibly TRBD1 (6 bases). Trimming removed 1 base at V and 3 bases at J, with 18 bases between. The length of the CDR3 is 18 residues. Germline loops: CDR1 MGHRA, CDR2 YSYEKL. The CDR3, as DNA: TGCGCCAGCAGCCAAGGACGGGCGGCAGGGGTGGACACCGGGGAGCTGTTTTTT. Translated, it gives CASSQGRAAGVDTGELFF.

The chain combines TRBV12-2 with TRBJ2-1; whether TRBD1, the table's D call, matches the DNA was not checked. TRBV12-2 is a listed pseudogene. This CDR3 spans 18 amino acids. DNA of the CDR3: TGTGCAAGTCGCTTAGTTCGGACAACAGGCGAACCTACCAATGAGCAGTTCTTC. It specifies CASRLVRTTGEPTNEQFF.

CDR3 in DNA: TGCGCCAGCAGCTTTGGGTCAGCGGGAGTAGCAGATACGCAGTATTTT. This translates into CASSFGSAGVADTQYF. V is TRBV5-1 and J is TRBJ2-3; 8 nucleotides agree with TRBD2. The germline V gene has CDR1 SGHRS and CDR2 YFSETQ. The CDR3 contains 16 residues. Germline trimming cut 2 bases from V and 4 bases from J; bases unmatched to any gene: 9.

The chain has TRBV6-5 and TRBJ2-3; maybe TRBD2 (7 bases). The CDR3 is made up of 14 amino acids. The germline gives CDR1 MNHEY, CDR2 SVGAGI. Trimming took off 8 bases at V and 1 base at J, with 13 bases between the two ends. The CDR3 coding sequence is TGTGCCAGCGGGAGGGGGGGAGGCACAGATACGCAGTATTTT. It translates to CASGRGGGTDTQYF.

V usage is TRBV5-1 and J usage is TRBJ1-2, with D perhaps TRBD1 (6 bases). Per the germline V gene, CDR1 is SGHRS and CDR2 is YFSETQ. Deletions cut 0 bases from V and 5 bases from J, with 11 bases between. This CDR3 has 14 residues. The CDR3 spells CASSLVTGMYGYTF. As DNA, the CDR3 is TGCGCCAGCAGCTTGGTTACAGGGATGTATGGCTACACCTTC.

V is TRBV29-1 and J is TRBJ1-4, with 7 positions matching TRBD1. There are 15 residues in the CDR3. Unmatched junction bases numbered 8, after V lost 7 bases and J lost 0 bases. Germline CDR1 SQVTM, CDR2 ANQGSEA. This CDR3 reads CSAVGQIATNEKLFF. In DNA, the CDR3 is TGCAGCGCCGTGGGACAGATTGCAACTAATGAAAAACTGTTTTTT.

The chain has TRBV30 and TRBJ1-1, with TRBD1 identical over 9 bases. The CDR3 length is 13 residues. The J segment lost 3 bases and the V segment lost 3 bases, leaving 2 bases of the junction unmatched. Germline V gives CDR1 GTSNPN, CDR2 SVGIG (reference sequence). In DNA, the CDR3 is TGTGCCTGGAGGCGGGACAGGGACACTGAAGCTTTCTTT. It translates to CAWRRDRDTEAFF.

The chain employs TRBV5-1 and TRBJ1-1; D call uncertain. The CDR3 consists of 14 residues. V was pared by 3 bases and J by 0 bases, with 9 bases between. Germline lookup yields CDR1 SGHRS and CDR2 YFSETQ. The CDR3, as DNA: TGCGCCAGCAGCTCAGAACCTTTGAACACTGAAGCTTTCTTT. This codes for CASSSEPLNTEAFF.

J is TRBJ1-5 and V is TRBV30; possibly TRBD1 for D (5 bases). Trimming shortened V by 1 base and J by 5 bases, and 12 bases separated the two germline ends. This CDR3 has 14 amino acids. Looked up from germline, CDR1 is GTSNPN and CDR2 is SVGIG (reference sequence). For the CDR3, the DNA is TGTGCCTGGAGTGGCTCGGGGGGTTATCAGCCCCAGCATTTT. This translates into CAWSGSGGYQPQHF.

The count of this clone is one. V and J are TRBV7-9 and TRBJ1-2, with TRBD1 matching over 9 bases. The junction had 4 bases not matched to a gene; V was cut back by 5 bases and J by 0 bases. The V gene's germline CDR1 is SEHNR and CDR2 FQNEAQ (reference sequence). This CDR3 region has 15 residues. The CDR3 region has the DNA TGTGCCAGCAGCAGCGGGACAGGGACTAACTATGGCTACACCTTC. Translated: CASSSGTGTNYGYTF.

This sequence joins TRBV12-3 or TRBV12-4 and TRBJ2-3, with 10 bases that match TRBD2. CDR3 length: 13 residues. V trimming: 5 bases; J trimming: 4 bases; junction bases outside the gene matches: 0. The CDR3 coding sequence is TGTGCCAGCAGTGGACTAGCGGCAGATACGCAGTATTTT. As protein: CASSGLAADTQYF.

The chain employs TRBV7-2 and TRBJ2-1; no clear D gene. Germline V gene data show CDR1 as SGHTA and CDR2 as FQGNSA. Trimming pared 2 bases from V and 8 bases from J, leaving 4 bases between. The CDR3 has 11 amino acids. CDR3 sequence reads: CASSLSYEQFF. The CDR3 coding sequence is TGTGCCAGCAGCTTAAGCTATGAGCAGTTCTTC.

This clone showed up just a few times. This chain connects TRBV5-1 to TRBJ2-7; a weak D match, TRBD2 (6 bases). Per the germline V gene, CDR1 is SGHRS and CDR2 is YFSETQ. The CDR3 loop spans 18 amino acids. The V end lost 0 bases, the J end lost 0 bases, and 19 bases lay between the germline ends. Written as DNA, the CDR3 is TGCGCCAGCAGCTTGGTCAATTCCTTACCGCGGGGCTCCTACGAGCAGTACTTC. Translating gives CASSLVNSLPRGSYEQYF.

This clone was counted once. The V gene is TRBV19, the J gene TRBJ2-3; a possible D gene is TRBD1 (5 bases). Germline CDR1 and CDR2: LNHDA and SQIVND (reference sequence). CDR3 length: 14 residues. V was trimmed by 7 bases and J by 0 bases, leaving 11 bases between them. CDR3 sequence (DNA): TGTGCCAGTAAAGCACAGGTTAGCACAGATACGCAGTATTTT. It translates to CASKAQVSTDTQYF.

This chain links TRBV2 with TRBJ1-1; tentative D call: TRBD1 (5 bases). V shed 4 bases and J shed 11 bases, with 14 bases lying between them. The CDR3 totals 12 residues. In germline, CDR1 is SNHLY, CDR2 FYNNEI. The CDR3: CASSVQGEDAFF. Written as DNA, the CDR3 is TGTGCCAGCAGTGTACAAGGGGAGGACGCTTTCTTT.

This clone has a handful of counts. This chain links TRBV12-3 or TRBV12-4 with TRBJ2-7; D ambiguous. V was shortened by 6 bases and J by 5 bases, with 11 bases between the two germline ends. The CDR3 contains 12 residues. In DNA form, the CDR3 reads TGTGCCAGCAGCCAGTATACCGACGAGCAGTACTTC. Residues: CASSQYTDEQYF.

The rearrangement uses TRBV6-5 and TRBJ1-1; D call uncertain. Trimming removed 2 bases from V and 3 bases from J, with 10 bases in between. Germline V gene data show CDR1 as MNHEY and CDR2 as SVGAGI. The CDR3 has 14 residues. The CDR3 region is CASSYMRLDTEAFF. The DNA for the CDR3 is TGTGCCAGCAGTTACATGCGGTTGGACACTGAAGCTTTCTTT.

The genes are TRBV2 and TRBJ2-1; 13 nucleotides match TRBD2. Unmatched junction bases numbered 7, after V lost 6 bases and J lost 5 bases. Germline CDR1 reads SNHLY; CDR2 reads FYNNEI. This CDR3 has 16 amino acids. CDR3 sequence (DNA): TGTGCCAGCAGGGCACTAGCGGGAGGGAGAAACAATGAGCAGTTCTTC. Translation: CASRALAGGRNNEQFF.

The sample holds one count of this clone. The rearrangement links TRBV3-1 (or the pseudogene TRBV3-2) to TRBJ2-1; TRBD2 aligns across 7 bases. With V trimmed by 2 bases and J by 0 bases, 10 bases remained unmatched. The CDR3 sequence is 18 residues long. CDR1 and CDR2 (germline): LGHDT, YNNKEL (reference sequence). As DNA, the CDR3 is TGTGCCAGCAGCCAAAAAAGTAGCGGGTTAAGCTCCTACAATGAGCAGTTCTTC. It encodes CASSQKSSGLSSYNEQFF.

This sequence joins TRBV7-8 and TRBJ2-6; possibly TRBD2 for D (6 bases). The V gene's germline CDR1 is SGHVS and CDR2 FQNEAQ. V was clipped by 1 base and J by 1 base, with 17 bases between them. This CDR3 comprises 19 residues. The CDR3 is CASSLGVGGAGSGANVLTF. The CDR3 bases are TGTGCCAGCAGCTTAGGAGTCGGGGGTGCGGGTTCTGGGGCCAACGTCCTGACTTTC.

The rearrangement links TRBV24-1 to TRBJ2-2; 9 bases agree with TRBD1. The CDR3 runs 17 residues. Germline loops: CDR1 KGHDR, CDR2 SFDVKD. V shed 2 bases and J 4 bases; nucleotides not matched to a gene: 7. The CDR3 nucleotides are TGTGCCACCAGTGATTGGGGGACAGGGAAAGGCACCGGGGAGCTGTTTTTT. Translating gives CATSDWGTGKGTGELFF.